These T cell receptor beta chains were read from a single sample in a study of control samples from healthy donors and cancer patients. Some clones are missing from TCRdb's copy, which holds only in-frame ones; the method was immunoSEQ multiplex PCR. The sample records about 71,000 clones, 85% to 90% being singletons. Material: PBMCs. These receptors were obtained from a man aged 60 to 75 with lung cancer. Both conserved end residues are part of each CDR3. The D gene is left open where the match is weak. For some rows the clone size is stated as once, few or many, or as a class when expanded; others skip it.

TGTGCCAGCAGCGTTTCAGGTTCGTCTGAAGCTTTCTTT | CASSVSGSSEAFF | TRBV9 | . | TRBJ1-1 | .
TGTGCCAGCACCCGGGACAGGGTGGGATCGGAGACCCAGTACTTC | CASTRDRVGSETQYF | TRBV11-3 | TRBD1 | TRBJ2-5 | .
TGTGCCACCAGCGCTCGCTCCGTTGGCAGCTACACCTTC | CATSARSVGSYTF | TRBV15 | . | TRBJ1-2 | .
TGTGCCAGCAGCATCCTAGTCGACACCGGGGAGCTGTTTTTT | CASSILVDTGELFF | TRBV11-1 | . | TRBJ2-2 | .
TGTGCCAGCAGCTTTTGGCAGGGCAAAGAGACCCAGTACTTC | CASSFWQGKETQYF | TRBV7-9 | . | TRBJ2-5 | .
TGTGCCACCAGCCCACGTAGGACAGGGGGAACCGGGGAGCTGTTTTTT | CATSPRRTGGTGELFF | TRBV24-1 | TRBD1 | TRBJ2-2 | .
TGTGCCAGCAGCCCTGGCGAGTTATCGACTAATGAAAAACTGTTTTTT | CASSPGELSTNEKLFF | TRBV3-1/TRBV3-2 | . | TRBJ1-4 | .
TGTGCCAGCAGGCTGCCGGGACCCTATGGCTACACCTTC | CASRLPGPYGYTF | TRBV6-5 | . | TRBJ1-2 | .
TGCGCCAGCAGCACCGGACAGGGGGACTATGGCTACACCTTC | CASSTGQGDYGYTF | TRBV5-1 | TRBD1 | TRBJ1-2 | .
TGTGCTAGTGGTTTGGTACAAGATGGGACAGGGATTGGAAGCAATCAGCCCCAGCATTTT | CASGLVQDGTGIGSNQPQHF | TRBV12-5 | TRBD1 | TRBJ1-5 | .
TGTGCCATCAGTGAGTCAAGCGGGGGGCATAAGGATACGCAGTATTTT | CAISESSGGHKDTQYF | TRBV10-3 | TRBD2 | TRBJ2-3 | .
TGTGCCAGCAGCTTTTCGGGCCTGGGTCGGAACACCGGGGAGCTGTTTTTT | CASSFSGLGRNTGELFF | TRBV7-6 | . | TRBJ2-2 | .
TGTGCCAGCAGCTTAGATCATGGGAACTATGGCTACACCTTC | CASSLDHGNYGYTF | TRBV7-6 | . | TRBJ1-2 | .
TGTGCCAGCAGTGAAGGGGTTACAGATACGCAGTATTTT | CASSEGVTDTQYF | TRBV6-1 | . | TRBJ2-3 | few
TGTGCCAGCAGTTTCTTGGGGGGTTCGAACACCGGGGAGCTGTTTTTT | CASSFLGGSNTGELFF | TRBV6-4 | . | TRBJ2-2 | .
TGTGCCAGCAGCTCACAGGGAGACCGCTCTAACTATGGCTACACCTTC | CASSSQGDRSNYGYTF | TRBV7-8 | . | TRBJ1-2 | .
TGTGCCAGCAGTTACCCCACCGCGGGGGGGGTAGATACGCAGTATTTT | CASSYPTAGGVDTQYF | TRBV6-6 | TRBD2 | TRBJ2-3 | .
TGTGCCAGCAGCCCTCCCGCGACAACCAGCTCCTACAATGAGCAGTTCTTC | CASSPPATTSSYNEQFF | TRBV7-9 | . | TRBJ2-1 | .
TGTGTCAGCAGCTTAAACACAGGCTCCTACAATGAGCAGTTCTTC | CVSSLNTGSYNEQFF | TRBV7-3 | . | TRBJ2-1 | .
TGTGCCAGCAGTGAAGATTCTAGCGAGGGTTGGGAATACACAGATACGCAGTATTTT | CASSEDSSEGWEYTDTQYF | TRBV6-1 | . | TRBJ2-3 | .
TGTGCCAGCTCACCCGACCGCAATCAGCCCCAGCATTTT | CASSPDRNQPQHF | TRBV18 | . | TRBJ1-5 | .
TGTGCCTGGAATAACGGGCTACCTACTGAAAAACTGTTTTTT | CAWNNGLPTEKLFF | TRBV30 | . | TRBJ1-4 | .